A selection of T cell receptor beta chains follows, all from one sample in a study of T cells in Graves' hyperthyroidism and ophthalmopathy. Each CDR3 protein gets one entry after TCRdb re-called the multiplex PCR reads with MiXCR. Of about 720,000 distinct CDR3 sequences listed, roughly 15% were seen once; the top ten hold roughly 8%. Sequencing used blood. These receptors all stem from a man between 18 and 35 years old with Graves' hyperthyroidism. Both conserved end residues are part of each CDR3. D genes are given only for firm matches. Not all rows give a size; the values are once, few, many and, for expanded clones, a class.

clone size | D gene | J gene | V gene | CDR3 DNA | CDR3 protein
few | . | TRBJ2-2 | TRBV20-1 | TGCAGTGCTAGCCCACTGGCCGGGGAGCTGTTTTTT | CSASPLAGELFF
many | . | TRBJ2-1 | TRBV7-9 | TGTGCCAGCAGTTCGAGCTCCTACAATGAGCAGTTCTTC | CASSSSSYNEQFF
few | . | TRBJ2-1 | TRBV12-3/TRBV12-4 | TGTGCCAGCAGCTGGAGTTGGACTCACTCCTACAATGAGCAGTTCTTC | CASSWSWTHSYNEQFF
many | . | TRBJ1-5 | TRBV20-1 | TGCAGTGTACAACTGCGGGGACCACGATTTAATAGCAATCAGCCCCAGCATTTT | CSVQLRGPRFNSNQPQHF
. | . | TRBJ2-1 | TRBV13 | TGTGCCAGCAGCCCCAATCTAGTGGGCCTGAATGAGCAGTTCTTC | CASSPNLVGLNEQFF
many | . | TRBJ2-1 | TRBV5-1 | TGCGCCAGCAGCTATGGCATCGAGGGACCATCCTACAATGAGCAGTTCTTC | CASSYGIEGPSYNEQFF
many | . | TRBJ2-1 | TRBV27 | TGTGCCAGCAGAGGGTGGGATGAGCAGTTCTTC | CASRGWDEQFF
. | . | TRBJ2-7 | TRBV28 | TGTGCCAGCAGCCCCACCGACACTTACTACGAGCAGTACTTC | CASSPTDTYYEQYF
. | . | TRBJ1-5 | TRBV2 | TGTGCCAGCAGTGAGGACCAGTATAGCAATCAGCCCCAGCATTTT | CASSEDQYSNQPQHF
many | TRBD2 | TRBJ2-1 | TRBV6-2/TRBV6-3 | TGTGCCAGCTGCGGGGCTAGCGGGAGAAATGAGCAGTTCTTC | CASCGASGRNEQFF
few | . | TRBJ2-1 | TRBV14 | TGTGCCAGCAGCCAAGATGGGTACGGGGAGCAGTTCTTC | CASSQDGYGEQFF
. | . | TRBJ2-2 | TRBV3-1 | TGTGCCAGCAGCCGGGACCTCGGGCCCGGGGAGCTGTTTTTT | CASSRDLGPGELFF
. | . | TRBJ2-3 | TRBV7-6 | TGTGCCAGCAGCAGAGTAGGCAGAGATACGCAGTATTTT | CASSRVGRDTQYF
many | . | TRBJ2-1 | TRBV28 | TGTGCCAGCACTCCGGAGGGCCATTTGGATGAGCAGTTCTTC | CASTPEGHLDEQFF
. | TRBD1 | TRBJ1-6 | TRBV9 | TGTGCCAGCAGCGGTTCAGGGGGTTCACCCCTCCACTTT | CASSGSGGSPLHF
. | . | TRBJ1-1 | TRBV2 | TGTGCCAGCAGTGGGACAGACTTTGAAGCTTTCTTT | CASSGTDFEAFF
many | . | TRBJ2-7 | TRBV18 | TGTGCCAGCTCACCACTCGGAGCCGGGACACTCTACGAGCAGTACTTC | CASSPLGAGTLYEQYF
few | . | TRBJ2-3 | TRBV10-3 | TGTGCCATCAGTGAGTCGAAGGGGGGGACGAGGACAGATACGCAGTATTTT | CAISESKGGTRTDTQYF
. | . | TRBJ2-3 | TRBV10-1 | TGCGCCAGCAGTCCCGATGTCGCAGCGGCGCAGTATTTT | CASSPDVAAAQYF
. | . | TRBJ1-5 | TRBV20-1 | TGCAGTGCCAGTGCGGGGCCGGTCGGCAATCAGCCCCAGCATTTT | CSASAGPVGNQPQHF
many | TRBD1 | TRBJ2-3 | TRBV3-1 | TGTGCCAGCAGCCGTCGAGGACAGGGTCCAGGTACGCAGTATTTT | CASSRRGQGPGTQYF
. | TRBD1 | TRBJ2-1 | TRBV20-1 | TGCAGTGCTATAAGACCAGGGGGTACCAATGAGCAGTTCTTC | CSAIRPGGTNEQFF
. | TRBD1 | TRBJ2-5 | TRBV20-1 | TGCAGTGCGAAGGGACAGCGGTACCAAGAGACCCAGTACTTC | CSAKGQRYQETQYF
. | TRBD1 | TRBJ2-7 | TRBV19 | TGTGCCAGTAGTATACAGAACGACAGGGTGGGCGAGCAGTACTTC | CASSIQNDRVGEQYF
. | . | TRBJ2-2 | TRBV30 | TGTGCCGCCCAAGGGGGTTCCAGGGAGCTGTTTTTT | CAAQGGSRELFF
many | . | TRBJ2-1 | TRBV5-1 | TGCGCCAGCAGCTTGGCCGGGGCGTCCCAAAGTGAGCAGTTCTTC | CASSLAGASQSEQFF
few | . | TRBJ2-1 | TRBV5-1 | TGTGCCAGCAGCTTGGGGGTGGCCGATGAGCAGTTCTTC | CASSLGVADEQFF
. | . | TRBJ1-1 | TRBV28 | TGTGCCAGCAGACTAGGGGGGCGCGGGAACACTGAAGCTTTCTTT | CASRLGGRGNTEAFF
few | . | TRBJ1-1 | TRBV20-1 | TGCAGTGCTAGATTAATTGGGCAGGCGAACACTGAAGCTTTCTTT | CSARLIGQANTEAFF
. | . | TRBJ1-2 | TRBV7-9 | TGTGCCAGCTCCCGTGGGGAGTTGTATGGCTACACCTTC | CASSRGELYGYTF
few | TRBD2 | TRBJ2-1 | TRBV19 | TGTGCCAGTAGTCAATACAGCGGGAGCCCCTACAATGAGCAGTTCTTC | CASSQYSGSPYNEQFF
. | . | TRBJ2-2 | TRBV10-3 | TGTGCCACCACGCGGGACCCCGATAACACCGGGGAGCTGTTTTTT | CATTRDPDNTGELFF
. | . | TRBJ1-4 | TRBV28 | TGTGCCAGCAGTTTGTCGGGGGGGCCGGGTAATGAAAAACTGTTTTTT | CASSLSGGPGNEKLFF